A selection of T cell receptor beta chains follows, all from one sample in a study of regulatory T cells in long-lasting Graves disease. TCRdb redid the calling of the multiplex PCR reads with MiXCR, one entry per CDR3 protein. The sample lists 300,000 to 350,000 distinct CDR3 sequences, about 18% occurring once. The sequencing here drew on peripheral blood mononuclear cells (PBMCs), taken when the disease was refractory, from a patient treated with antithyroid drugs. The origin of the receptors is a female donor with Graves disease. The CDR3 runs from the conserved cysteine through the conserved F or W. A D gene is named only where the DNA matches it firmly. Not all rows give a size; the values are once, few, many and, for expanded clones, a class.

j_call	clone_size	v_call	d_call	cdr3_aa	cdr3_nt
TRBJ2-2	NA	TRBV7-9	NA	CASSLVMGDTGELFF	TGTGCCAGCAGCTTGGTGATGGGGGACACCGGGGAGCTGTTTTTT
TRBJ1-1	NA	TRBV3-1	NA	CASSQESGTEAFF	TGTGCCAGCAGCCAAGAGTCGGGCACTGAAGCTTTCTTT
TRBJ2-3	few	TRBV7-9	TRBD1	CASSFDRGTDTQYF	TGTGCCAGCAGCTTCGACAGGGGGACAGATACGCAGTATTTT
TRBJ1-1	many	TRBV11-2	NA	CASSLRTVTEAFF	TGTGCCAGCAGCTTACGGACTGTCACTGAAGCTTTCTTT
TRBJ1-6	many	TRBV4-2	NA	CASSQVNSPLHF	TGTGCCAGCAGCCAAGTAAACTCACCCCTCCACTTT
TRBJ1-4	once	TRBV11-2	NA	CASSLVAGANEKLFF	TGTGCCAGCAGCTTAGTGGCAGGGGCTAATGAAAAACTGTTTTTT
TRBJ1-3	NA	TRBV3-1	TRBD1	CASSRYTGAGNTIYF	TGTGCCAGCAGCCGATACACAGGGGCTGGAAACACCATATATTTT
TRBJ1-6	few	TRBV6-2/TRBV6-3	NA	CASSYEGSSYNSPLHF	TGTGCCAGCAGTTACGAGGGGAGCTCCTATAATTCACCCCTCCACTTT
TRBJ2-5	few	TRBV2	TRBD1	CASNKLPTGTMVEREETTQYF	TGTGCCAGCAACAAACTACCGACAGGGACAATGGTTGAAAGGGAAGAGACGACCCAGTACTTC
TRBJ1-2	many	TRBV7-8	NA	CASILDGSTVGRNYGYTF	TGTGCCAGCATCCTAGACGGCTCTACGGTTGGGCGTAACTATGGCTACACCTTC
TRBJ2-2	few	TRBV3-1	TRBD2	CASSRPRVSGDVWTGELFF	TGTGCCAGCAGCCGACCACGTGTTAGCGGGGACGTGTGGACCGGGGAGCTGTTTTTT
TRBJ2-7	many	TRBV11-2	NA	CASSFPRKVLHTRYEQYF	TGTGCCAGCAGCTTCCCCCGGAAGGTCCTTCATACCCGCTACGAGCAGTACTTC
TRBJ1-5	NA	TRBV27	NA	CARSSCSGNQPQHF	TGTGCCCGATCGTCTTGTTCGGGCAATCAGCCCCAGCATTTT
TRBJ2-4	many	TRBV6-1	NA	CASSEPTTSSKNIQYF	TGTGCCAGCAGTGAACCCACGACATCATCGAAAAACATTCAGTACTTC
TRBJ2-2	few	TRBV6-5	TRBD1	CASSYLGTENTGELFF	TGTGCCAGCAGTTACTTGGGGACAGAGAACACCGGGGAGCTGTTTTTT
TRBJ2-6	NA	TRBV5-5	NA	CASSRDGSGANVLTF	TGTGCCAGCAGCCGGGACGGCTCTGGGGCCAACGTCCTGACTTTC
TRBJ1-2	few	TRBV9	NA	CASSVAGWNGYTF	TGTGCCAGCAGCGTAGCAGGTTGGAATGGCTACACCTTC
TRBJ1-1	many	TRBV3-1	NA	CASSQAEREAFF	TGTGCCAGCAGCCAAGCGGAGAGGGAAGCTTTCTTT
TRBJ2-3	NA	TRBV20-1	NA	CSASRYSSTDTQYF	TGCAGTGCTAGCCGGTATTCTAGCACAGATACGCAGTATTTT
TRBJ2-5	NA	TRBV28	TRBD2	CATVRGGVQETQYF	TGTGCCACCGTACGGGGGGGGGTCCAAGAGACCCAGTACTTC
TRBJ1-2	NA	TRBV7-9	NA	CASSPDRRYGYTF	TGTGCCAGCAGCCCCGACAGACGCTATGGCTACACCTTC
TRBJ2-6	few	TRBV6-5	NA	CASSYSSSGANVLTF	TGTGCCAGCAGTTACTCTTCCTCTGGGGCCAACGTCCTGACTTTC
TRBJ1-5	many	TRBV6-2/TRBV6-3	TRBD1	CASSFGTAGNQPQHF	TGTGCCAGCAGTTTCGGGACAGCGGGCAATCAGCCCCAGCATTTT
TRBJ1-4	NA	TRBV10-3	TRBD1	CAISRGQGFNEKLFF	TGTGCCATCAGTCGGGGACAGGGGTTTAATGAAAAACTGTTTTTT
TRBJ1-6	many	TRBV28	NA	CASSFQMEISPLHF	TGTGCCAGCAGTTTCCAAATGGAAATTTCACCCCTCCACTTT
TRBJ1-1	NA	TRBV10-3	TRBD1	CAISEARTGGGHEAFF	TGTGCCATCAGTGAGGCCCGGACAGGTGGGGGCCATGAAGCTTTCTTT
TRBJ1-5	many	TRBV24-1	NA	CATSDYYGGVISQPQHF	TGTGCCACCAGTGATTATTATGGTGGGGTTATTAGTCAGCCCCAGCATTTT
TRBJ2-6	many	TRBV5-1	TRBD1	CASSLTGARANVLTF	TGCGCCAGCAGCTTGACAGGGGCTCGGGCCAACGTCCTGACTTTC
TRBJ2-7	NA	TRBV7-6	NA	CASSPTPGGATYEQYF	TGTGCCAGCAGCCCAACCCCCGGAGGGGCCACCTACGAGCAGTACTTC
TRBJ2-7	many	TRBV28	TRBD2	CASRTGLVFGEQYF	TGTGCCAGCAGGACGGGACTAGTTTTCGGTGAGCAGTACTTC
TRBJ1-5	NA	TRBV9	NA	CASSVGAGLDQPQHF	TGTGCCAGCAGCGTTGGAGCAGGCCTGGATCAGCCCCAGCATTTT
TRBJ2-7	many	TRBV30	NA	CAWGPSGHYEQYF	TGTGCCTGGGGACCCTCGGGGCACTACGAGCAGTACTTC
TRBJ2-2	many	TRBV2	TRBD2	CASSPGFSGRFPGELFF	TGTGCCAGCAGTCCCGGCTTTAGCGGGAGGTTTCCCGGGGAGCTGTTTTTT
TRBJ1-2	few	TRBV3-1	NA	CASSQDLIYYGYTF	TGTGCCAGCAGCCAAGATCTGATTTACTATGGCTACACCTTC
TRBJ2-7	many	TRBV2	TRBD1	CATSLRTGVLYEQYF	TGTGCCACCTCTCTTCGGACAGGGGTTTTATACGAGCAGTACTTC
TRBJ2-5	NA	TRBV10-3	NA	CAISESLVSGRQRAQYF	TGTGCCATCAGTGAGTCGTTGGTTTCAGGCCGGCAAAGGGCCCAGTACTTC
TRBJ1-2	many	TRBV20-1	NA	CSAREGDGGNYGYTF	TGCAGTGCTAGAGAAGGAGACGGCGGAAACTATGGCTACACCTTC
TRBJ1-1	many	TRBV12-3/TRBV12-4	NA	CASRTENTEAFF	TGTGCCAGCCGTACAGAGAACACTGAAGCTTTCTTT
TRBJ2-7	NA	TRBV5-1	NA	CASSWNEMAYEQYF	TGCGCCAGCAGCTGGAACGAGATGGCCTACGAGCAGTACTTC
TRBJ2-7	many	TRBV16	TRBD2	CASSQSVLAGGEQYF	TGTGCCAGCAGCCAATCTGTACTAGCGGGGGGCGAGCAGTACTTC
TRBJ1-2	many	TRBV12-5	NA	CASGYKRWGAYYGYTF	TGTGCTAGTGGTTACAAAAGGTGGGGGGCCTACTATGGCTACACCTTC
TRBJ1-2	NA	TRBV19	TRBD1	CASRQGLFAYHGYTF	TGTGCCAGTCGACAGGGGTTATTCGCGTATCATGGCTACACCTTC
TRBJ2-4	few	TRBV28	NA	CASSLLQPGDIQYF	TGTGCCAGCAGTTTACTGCAACCGGGGGACATTCAGTACTTC
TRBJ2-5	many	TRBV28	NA	CASSSRQETQYF	TGTGCCAGCAGTTCGCGGCAAGAGACCCAGTACTTC
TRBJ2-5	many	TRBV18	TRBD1	CASSPWDRQETQYF	TGTGCCAGCTCACCGTGGGACAGGCAAGAGACCCAGTACTTC
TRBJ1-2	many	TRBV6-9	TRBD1	CASSYRTGQYGYTF	TGTGCCAGCAGTTACCGGACAGGCCAATATGGCTACACCTTC
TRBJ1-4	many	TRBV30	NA	CASRTTEKLFF	TGTGCCTCGCGGACGACTGAAAAACTGTTTTTT
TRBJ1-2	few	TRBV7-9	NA	CASSLIRQGVWGYTF	TGTGCCAGCAGCCTGATAAGGCAGGGAGTATGGGGCTACACCTTC
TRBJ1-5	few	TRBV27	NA	CASSPSLGANQPQHF	TGTGCCAGCAGTCCCTCTTTAGGAGCCAATCAGCCCCAGCATTTT
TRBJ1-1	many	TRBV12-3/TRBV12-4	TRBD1	CASSADRGEAFF	TGTGCCAGCAGTGCCGACAGGGGTGAAGCTTTCTTT
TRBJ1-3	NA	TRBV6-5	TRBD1	CASSSTGTAGNTIYF	TGTGCCAGCAGTTCGACCGGGACAGCGGGAAACACCATATATTTT
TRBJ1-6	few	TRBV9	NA	CASSVGHISYNSPLHF	TGTGCCAGCAGCGTTGGTCATATCTCCTATAATTCACCCCTCCACTTT
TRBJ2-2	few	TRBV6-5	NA	CASSYIRTGELFF	TGTGCCAGCAGTTATATCCGGACCGGGGAGCTGTTTTTT
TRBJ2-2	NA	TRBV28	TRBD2	CASSLGWTSGATGELFF	TGTGCCAGCTCGCTAGGTTGGACTAGCGGCGCCACCGGGGAGCTGTTTTTT
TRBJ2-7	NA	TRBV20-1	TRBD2	CSARDRGGDRREQYF	TGCAGTGCTAGAGATCGTGGGGGGGATAGACGCGAGCAGTACTTC
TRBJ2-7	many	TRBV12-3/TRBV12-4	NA	CASSWGAHEQYF	TGTGCCAGCAGTTGGGGGGCGCACGAGCAGTACTTC
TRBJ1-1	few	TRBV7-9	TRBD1	CASSLGATGVNTEAFF	TGTGCCAGCAGCTTAGGAGCCACAGGGGTGAACACTGAAGCTTTCTTT
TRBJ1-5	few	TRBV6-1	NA	CASTLRPWRSNQPQHF	TGTGCCAGCACCCTCCGACCTTGGAGGAGCAATCAGCCCCAGCATTTT
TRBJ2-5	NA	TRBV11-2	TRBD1	CASSPGTAPGETQYF	TGTGCCAGCAGCCCCGGGACAGCTCCCGGGGAGACCCAGTACTTC